Below are 23 T cell receptor beta chains sequenced from a single sample in a study of cytomegalovirus exposure and HLA in healthy donors. 60 Vbeta and 13 Jbeta primers were used in PCR. Generated by immunoSEQ multiplex PCR, the TCRdb table keeps only in-frame clones and is missing some. The sample shows 150,000 to 200,000 clones, roughly four fifths of them seen only once. Sequences were obtained from PBMCs. The receptors were gathered from a man aged 50 to 59 in good health and CMV-seronegative.

The chain is built from TRBV5-1 and TRBJ2-1; no clear D gene. Trimming shortened V by 0 bases and J by 9 bases, and 16 bases separated the two germline ends. The CDR3 runs 15 residues. The V gene's germline CDR1 is SGHRS and CDR2 YFSETQ. The CDR3 region is CASSLAGHEKGEQFF. The CDR3 DNA sequence: TGCGCCAGCAGCTTGGCTGGGCATGAGAAAGGTGAGCAGTTCTTC.

This clone appeared a few times. The chain recombines TRBV4-1 with TRBJ2-1; possibly TRBD1 for D (5 bases). Trimming stripped 4 bases from V and 4 bases from J, with 14 bases between. This CDR3 has 15 residues. Germline CDR1 reads MGHRA; CDR2 reads YSYEKL. The CDR3 spells CASSPRGSGYNEQFF. The CDR3 DNA reads as TGCGCCAGCAGCCCAAGGGGATCCGGGTACAATGAGCAGTTCTTC.

This chain links TRBV6-5 with TRBJ2-5, with D perhaps TRBD2 (5 bases). With the DNA end fitting TRBJ2-7 better, the J assignment may be wrong. This CDR3 is built from 14 residues. The germline V gene encodes CDR1 MNHEY and CDR2 SVGAGI. The DNA of the CDR3 is TGTGCCAGCAGTACGCCCGGGATCTCCTACGAGCAGTACTTC. Translated, it gives CASSTPGISYEQYF.

The chain recombines TRBV15 with TRBJ2-7, with 12 bases identical to TRBD2. J gave up 0 bases and V 0 bases, and 15 bases lay outside the gene matches. Germline V CDR1 and CDR2: LNHNV, YYDKDF (reference sequence). The CDR3 loop spans 21 amino acids. This chain's CDR3 is CATSRDTPKTSGGSSSYEQYF. For the CDR3, the DNA is TGTGCCACCAGCAGAGACACCCCCAAGACTAGCGGGGGTTCGAGCTCCTACGAGCAGTACTTC.

The chain couples TRBV29-1 to TRBJ2-7; maybe TRBD1 (5 bases). Germline V CDR1 and CDR2: SQVTM, ANQGSEA. V was shortened by 0 bases and J by 3 bases, with 9 bases between the two germline ends. The CDR3 length is 13 residues. CDR3 nucleotides: TGCAGCGTTGAAGACCCGACAGACTACGAGCAGTACTTC. This codes for CSVEDPTDYEQYF.

The genes are TRBV28 and TRBJ1-2; possibly TRBD1 for D (5 bases). Trimming cost V 7 bases and J 4 bases, with 16 bases left between them. The CDR3 totals 14 residues. The V gene's germline CDR1 is MDHEN and CDR2 SYDVKM. CDR3 residues: CASNLPTASYGYTF. CDR3 in DNA: TGTGCCAGCAACCTACCGACAGCTAGCTATGGCTACACCTTC.

V usage is TRBV5-6 and J usage is TRBJ1-4, with 10 bases lining up with TRBD1. The CDR3 totals 17 residues. V was clipped by 5 bases and J by 4 bases; unmatched bases: 11. Germline assignment: CDR1 SGHDT and CDR2 YYEEEE. The CDR3 DNA is TGTGCCAGCAGGTCCGGGACAGGGGTCGCGGGTAATGAAAAACTGTTTTTT. Its translation is CASRSGTGVAGNEKLFF.

The gene calls are TRBV5-1 and TRBJ2-3; 9 bases are a match to TRBD1. From germline, CDR1 is SGHRS and CDR2 YFSETQ. CDR3 size: 12 residues. The ends lost 6 bases at V and 12 bases at J; junction bases unmatched: 8. CDR3: CASKEGTGFQYF. CDR3 sequence (DNA): TGCGCCAGCAAAGAAGGGACAGGGTTTCAGTATTTT.

The chain carries TRBV7-8 and TRBJ1-5, with D perhaps matching TRBD1 (6 bases). Trimming removed 5 bases at V and 4 bases at J, with 18 bases between. The CDR3 spans 16 residues. Germline CDR1 is SGHVS and CDR2 is FQNEAQ. In DNA form, the CDR3 reads TGTGCCAGCAGCCCCGGGAGGCAGGGGATTAATCAGCCCCAGCATTTT. It yields the protein CASSPGRQGINQPQHF.

The genes are TRBV7-2 and TRBJ1-2; possible D gene TRBD1, 6 bases. The V and J ends lost 1 base and 4 bases respectively, with 16 bases between them. Germline V gene lookup returns CDR1 SGHTA and CDR2 FQGNSA. The CDR3 consists of 16 residues. CDR3 loop: CASSLVRRGGVYGYTF. DNA for the CDR3: TGTGCCAGCAGCTTAGTTCGGAGGGGGGGGGTCTATGGCTACACCTTC.

The rearrangement uses TRBV19 and TRBJ2-5; 7 bases agree with TRBD1. CDR3 length: 14 amino acids. V shed 1 base and J 7 bases; nucleotides not matched to a gene: 6. Per the germline V gene, CDR1 is LNHDA and CDR2 is SQIVND (reference sequence). In DNA form, the CDR3 reads TGTGCCAGTAGTATAGGTCAGGGGGTGGGGACCCAGTACTTC. It translates to CASSIGQGVGTQYF.

V gene TRBV7-2 combines with J gene TRBJ1-3; 8 bases map to TRBD1. The CDR3 contains 16 residues. V shed 5 bases, J shed 3 bases, and the junction held 9 bases outside the gene matches. CDR1 is SGHTA, CDR2 FQGNSA, per germline. CDR3 sequence (DNA): TGTGCCAGCAGCGCCCCCGGGACAGGACTTGGAAACACCATATATTTT. Amino acids: CASSAPGTGLGNTIYF.

Details on this clone: A read error may account for a junction end that differs from germline. The chain carries TRBV7-7 and TRBJ2-5; a possible D gene is TRBD1 (6 bases). This CDR3 has 14 amino acids. Germline V gene sequence: CDR1 SSHAT, CDR2 FNYEAQ (reference sequence). CDR3 DNA sequence: TGTGCTAGCAGCTTACACGGACAGCAAGAGACCCAGTACTTC. Translating gives CASSLHGQQETQYF.

The chain couples TRBV5-6 to TRBJ1-2, with TRBD1 matching 7 bases. Germline lookup yields CDR1 SGHDT and CDR2 YYEEEE. The junction had 11 bases not matched to a gene; V was cut back by 3 bases and J by 6 bases. CDR3 length: 15 amino acids. The DNA for the CDR3 is TGTGCCAGCAGCTCCACGAAAGTCAGGGGGAATGGCTACACCTTC. It yields the protein CASSSTKVRGNGYTF.

The chain carries TRBV7-2 and TRBJ2-1; 9 bases are a match to TRBD2. CDR1 and CDR2 (germline): SGHTA, FQGNSA. V shed 1 base and J 1 base; nucleotides not matched to a gene: 8. There are 18 residues in the CDR3. The CDR3 nucleotides are TGTGCCAGCAGCTTAGGGGGGACTAGCCGAGCGTCCTACAATGAGCAGTTCTTC. It is translated as CASSLGGTSRASYNEQFF.

This clone was seen only a few times. CDR3 DNA: TGTGCCAGCAAGGGTCAGGACAGGGGGCCTAACACTGAAGCTTTCTTT. This sequence encodes CASKGQDRGPNTEAFF. The J gene is TRBJ1-1, the V gene TRBV6-6, with TRBD1 matching over 11 bases. The germline CDR1 and CDR2 sequences are MNHNY and SVGAGI (reference sequence). After removal of 7 bases from V and 2 bases from J, the junction contained 9 bases not matched to a gene. This CDR3 has 16 amino acids.

For this clone: The sample contains more than one DNA sequence encoding this CDR3. This sequence joins TRBV19 and TRBJ2-1, with D unclear. Germline values: CDR1 LNHDA, CDR2 SQIVND (reference sequence). V was clipped by 3 bases and J by 1 base, with 7 bases between them. CDR3 size: 14 residues. The CDR3 nucleotides read TGTGCCAGTAGTATTTCGTCTTCCTACAATGAGCAGTTCTTC. Residues: CASSISSSYNEQFF.

The DNA for the CDR3 is TGTGCCAGCGTGGCGGGGTCCCAGTACAATGAGCAGTTCTTC. Translated, it gives CASVAGSQYNEQFF. V is TRBV2 and J is TRBJ2-1; tentatively, D is TRBD2 (6 bases). Germline values: CDR1 SNHLY, CDR2 FYNNEI. The CDR3 totals 14 residues. Trimming removed 8 bases at V and 4 bases at J, with 15 bases between.

The chain has TRBV6-5 and TRBJ1-5; TRBD1 aligns across 9 bases. The V gene's germline CDR1 is MNHEY and CDR2 SVGAGI. The CDR3 spans 15 residues. Losses at the gene ends were 5 bases for V and 1 base for J; bases not matched to a gene: 3. DNA of the CDR3: TGTGCCAGCAGTATAGACAGGGGGAGCAATCAGCCCCAGCATTTT. It yields the protein CASSIDRGSNQPQHF.

V gene TRBV19 combines with J gene TRBJ2-3; 9 positions match TRBD1. Germline CDR1 is LNHDA and CDR2 is SQIVND (reference sequence). This CDR3 has 13 amino acids. Losses at the gene ends were 7 bases for V and 4 bases for J; bases not matched to a gene: 3. CDR3 region: CASKDRGPDTQYF. The CDR3 region has the DNA TGTGCCAGTAAGGACAGGGGCCCAGATACGCAGTATTTT.

The V and J genes are TRBV18 and TRBJ1-1, with D perhaps matching TRBD1 (5 bases). Per germline, CDR1 KGHSH and CDR2 LQKENI. Trimming shortened V by 0 bases and J by 2 bases, and 13 bases separated the two germline ends. CDR3 length: 16 residues. The CDR3 region is CASSPPSGTLNTEAFF. CDR3 nucleotide sequence: TGTGCCAGCTCACCACCCAGCGGGACTTTAAACACTGAAGCTTTCTTT.

This chain joins TRBV18 and TRBJ1-1, with no clear D. V gave up 5 bases and J gave up 1 base, with 8 bases separating them. In germline, CDR1 is KGHSH, CDR2 LQKENI. CDR3 length equals 13 residues. CDR3 in amino acids: CASSREKNTEAFF. CDR3 DNA sequence: TGTGCCAGCTCAAGGGAGAAGAACACTGAAGCTTTCTTT.

The gene calls are TRBV18 and TRBJ1-4; D might be TRBD1 (5 bases). Germline CDR1 reads KGHSH; CDR2 reads LQKENI. The ends were cut back, 3 bases at V and 8 bases at J, with 13 bases in the middle. There are 14 residues in the CDR3. The CDR3 sequence is CASSPRGPGEKLFF. In DNA, the CDR3 is TGTGCCAGCTCACCGCGGGGACCGGGCGAAAAACTGTTTTTT.